This entry lists 20 T cell receptor beta chains sequenced from one sample in a study of T cell clones after liver transplantation. TCRdb keeps only in-frame clones here, not all; method: immunoSEQ multiplex PCR. There are 15,000 or so clones in the sample; roughly 91% occur only once, and under 55% lies in the top ten. Sample: CD8+ T cells from blood, taken before liver transplant. These receptors all come from a human donor who received a liver transplant.

V gene TRBV27 combines with J gene TRBJ2-5, with 7 bases that match TRBD1. The DNA end is more similar to TRBJ2-7, so the J call may be wrong. The CDR3 length is 13 residues. Per germline, CDR1 MNHEY and CDR2 SMNVEV (reference sequence). CDR3 protein: CASSTGQSYEQYF. The CDR3 nucleotides read TGTGCCAGCAGCACGGGACAGTCCTACGAGCAGTACTTC.

This chain uses TRBV7-6 with TRBJ2-7, with TRBD2 identical over 8 bases. V trimming: 1 base; J trimming: 6 bases; junction bases outside the gene matches: 11. CDR1 SGHVS and CDR2 FNYEAQ come from the germline V gene. This CDR3 has 16 residues. The CDR3 loop reads CASSLELAEGYREQYF. The CDR3 DNA is TGTGCCAGCAGCTTAGAACTAGCGGAGGGCTATCGCGAGCAGTACTTC.

This chain uses TRBV5-1 with TRBJ2-7; a possible D gene is TRBD1 (5 bases). V gave up 4 bases and J gave up 1 base, with 9 bases separating them. The CDR3 is 13 amino acids. Germline CDR1 and CDR2: SGHRS and YFSETQ. The CDR3 DNA follows: TGCGCCAGCAGCCTGGGGCGGTCCTACGAGCAGTACTTC. Amino acids: CASSLGRSYEQYF. Filled out from reference TRBV5-1 and TRBJ2-7, the complete variable domain reads KAGVTQTPRYLIKTRGQQVTLSCSPISGHRSVSWYQQTPGQGLQFLFEYFSETQRNKGNFPGRFSGRQFSNSRSEMNVSTLELGDSALYLCASSLGRSYEQYFGPGTRLTVT.

A word on this clone: Relative to the germline gene, one junction end is altered; a read error may explain this. The genes are TRBV7-9 and TRBJ2-7, with D possibly called TRBD1 or TRBD2 (5 bases each). Germline V CDR1 and CDR2: SEHNR, FQNEAQ (reference sequence). The CDR3 length is 13 residues. The CDR3 is CASSLGVLGLLNF. The CDR3, as DNA: TGTGCCAGCAGCCTAGGGGTTCTTGGACTTTTAAACTTC.

The chain links TRBV19 to TRBJ2-1; unclear D gene. This CDR3 region has 14 residues. CDR1 LNHDA and CDR2 SQIVND come from the germline V gene (reference sequence). The V end lost 5 bases, the J end lost 1 base, and 9 bases lay between the germline ends. This CDR3 is CASSPMASYNEQFF. Here the CDR3 DNA reads TGTGCCAGTAGTCCGATGGCATCCTACAATGAGCAGTTCTTC.

This clone was counted a single time. The chain is built from TRBV6-5 and TRBJ2-7; D may be TRBD1 (5 bases). The CDR3 consists of 15 residues. The V end was cut by 2 bases, the J end by 0 bases, with 11 bases between. Germline V gene data show CDR1 as MNHEY and CDR2 as SVGAGI. CDR3 nucleotide sequence: TGTGCCAGCAGTTACCCAAGGGGCAGCTCCTACGAGCAGTACTTC. Protein sequence: CASSYPRGSSYEQYF.

The V and J genes are TRBV7-9 and TRBJ2-3; perhaps TRBD2 as D (6 bases). The CDR3 sequence is 16 residues long. The germline CDR1 and CDR2 sequences are SEHNR and FQNEAQ (reference sequence). V shed 7 bases and J shed 4 bases, with 21 bases lying between them. Here the CDR3 reads CASTPELGGSADTQYF. CDR3 DNA: TGTGCCAGCACCCCTGAACTTGGGGGGAGTGCAGATACGCAGTATTTT.

The chain uses TRBV10-2 and TRBJ1-4; 7 bases agree with TRBD1. CDR1 WSHSY and CDR2 SAAADI come from the germline V gene. V shed 2 bases, J shed 13 bases, and the junction held 4 bases outside the gene matches. This CDR3 has 12 amino acids. The CDR3 here is CASSEEGAGLFF. The CDR3 region has the DNA TGCGCCAGCAGTGAGGAGGGGGCTGGACTGTTTTTT.

This clone showed up just once. CDR3 sequence (DNA): TGTGCCAGCAGTCTACTAACAGGTTTGGCCGGGGAGCTGTTTTTT. It encodes CASSLLTGLAGELFF. The V call is TRBV2, the J call TRBJ2-2, with a weak D call TRBD1 (5 bases). The V gene lost 5 bases and the J gene lost 6 bases, with 16 bases spanning the gap. CDR1 and CDR2 (germline): SNHLY, FYNNEI. The CDR3 consists of 15 residues.

The CDR3 region is CASSTNRVDTQYF. CDR3 in DNA: TGTGCCAGCAGTACAAACAGGGTCGATACGCAGTATTTT. This chain links TRBV27 with TRBJ2-3, with D perhaps matching TRBD1 (6 bases). The CDR3 has 13 residues. V was clipped by 5 bases and J by 6 bases, with 12 bases between them. Germline loops: CDR1 MNHEY, CDR2 SMNVEV (reference sequence).

The rearrangement links TRBV11-3 to TRBJ2-1; D is possibly TRBD1 or TRBD2 (5 bases each). V shed 0 bases and J shed 1 base, with 16 bases lying between them. From germline, CDR1 is SGHNT and CDR2 YENEEA. There are 18 residues in the CDR3. The DNA of the CDR3 is TGTGCCAGCAGCTTAGATTACCGGGGCCAGAAGTCCTACAATGAGCAGTTCTTC. Its protein is CASSLDYRGQKSYNEQFF. The whole variable domain, remainder taken from reference TRBV11-3 and TRBJ2-1, is EAGVVQSPRYKIIEKKQPVAFWCNPISGHNTLYWYLQNLGQGPELLIRYENEEAVDDSQLPKDRFSAERLKGVDSTLKIQPAELGDSAVYLCASSLDYRGQKSYNEQFFGPGTRLTVL.

CDR3 region: CASSSSGTSYNEQFF. CDR3 in DNA: TGTGCCAGCAGCTCTAGCGGGACCTCCTACAATGAGCAGTTCTTC. The rearrangement joins TRBV7-8 to TRBJ2-1; 9 nucleotides agree with TRBD2. The CDR3 spans 15 residues. The germline V gene has CDR1 SGHVS and CDR2 FQNEAQ. Germline trimming cut 4 bases from V and 0 bases from J; bases unmatched to any gene: 1.

V gene TRBV27 combines with J gene TRBJ1-2, with TRBD1 matching 7 bases. V lost 2 bases and J lost 7; bases outside the gene matches: 10. This CDR3 has 15 residues. The V gene's germline CDR1 is MNHEY and CDR2 SMNVEV (reference sequence). The CDR3 coding sequence is TGTGCCAGCAGTTTAAGCGTCAGGGGGGCTAGTGGCTACACCTTC. This codes for CASSLSVRGASGYTF.

The chain joins TRBV7-9 to TRBJ2-3; TRBD2 matches 12 bases. Germline V gives CDR1 SEHNR, CDR2 FQNEAQ (reference sequence). CDR3 length equals 14 residues. V lost 4 bases to trimming and J lost 4 bases; unmatched junction nucleotides: 0. CDR3 DNA: TGTGCCAGCAGCTCTAGCGGGAGGGCAGATACGCAGTATTTT. It specifies CASSSSGRADTQYF.

The sample holds one count of this clone. This rearrangement joins TRBV9 to TRBJ2-2; D might be TRBD2 (6 bases). The CDR3 runs 16 residues. Germline CDR1 reads SGDLS; CDR2 reads YYNGEE. V was clipped by 0 bases and J by 0 bases, with 9 bases between them. Here the CDR3 reads CASSVAGAPNTGELFF. CDR3 nucleotide sequence: TGTGCCAGCAGCGTAGCGGGAGCGCCGAACACCGGGGAGCTGTTTTTT.

This chain joins TRBV19 and TRBJ1-5; no reliable D call. V was clipped by 6 bases and J by 3 bases, with 15 bases between them. CDR3 length: 15 residues. CDR1 LNHDA and CDR2 SQIVND come from the germline V gene (reference sequence). CDR3 loop: CASRSSGIHNQPQHF. In DNA, the CDR3 is TGTGCCAGTAGATCTTCTGGGATACACAATCAGCCCCAGCATTTT.

This sequence joins TRBV6-4 and TRBJ1-1; D ambiguous. From germline, CDR1 is MRHNA and CDR2 SNTAGT. The ends were cut back, 5 bases at V and 4 bases at J, with 17 bases in the middle. This CDR3 is built from 15 residues. DNA for the CDR3: TGTGCCAGCAGTCCCCTGACCAGGAGGGCCACTGAAGCTTTCTTT. Translated, it gives CASSPLTRRATEAFF.

The V gene is TRBV7-9, the J gene TRBJ2-5, with 9 positions matching TRBD2. The trim removed 5 bases at V and 1 base at J, leaving 14 bases unmatched. The CDR3 is 18 residues long. Germline-derived CDR1 and CDR2 are SEHNR and FQNEAQ (reference sequence). The chain's CDR3 is CASSPPEGLAGSQETQYF. In nucleotides, the CDR3 is TGTGCCAGCAGCCCCCCTGAGGGGCTAGCGGGATCCCAAGAGACCCAGTACTTC.

V usage is TRBV4-1 and J usage is TRBJ1-2; D is ambiguous. V lost 0 bases and J lost 4, with 6 bases in between. CDR1 and CDR2 (germline): MGHRA, YSYEKL. The CDR3 contains 13 residues. CDR3 in DNA: TGCGCCAGCAGCCAAGATAGGGCCTATGGCTACACCTTC. Translated, it gives CASSQDRAYGYTF.

The rearrangement uses TRBV4-1 and TRBJ2-5; D remains ambiguous. V lost 2 bases and J lost 5, with 6 bases in between. The CDR3 is made up of 12 amino acids. In germline, CDR1 is MGHRA, CDR2 YSYEKL. In DNA form, the CDR3 reads TGCGCCAGCAGCCAATCTGAGGAGACCCAGTACTTC. As protein: CASSQSEETQYF.